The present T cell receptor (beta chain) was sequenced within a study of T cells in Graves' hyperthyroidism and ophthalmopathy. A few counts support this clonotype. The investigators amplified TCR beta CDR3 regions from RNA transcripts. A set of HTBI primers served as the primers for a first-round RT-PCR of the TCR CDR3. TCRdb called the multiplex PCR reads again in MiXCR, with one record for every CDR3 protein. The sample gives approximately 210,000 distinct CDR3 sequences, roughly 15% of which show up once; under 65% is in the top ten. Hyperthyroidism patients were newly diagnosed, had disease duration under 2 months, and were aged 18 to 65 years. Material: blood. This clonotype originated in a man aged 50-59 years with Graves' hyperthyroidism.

The CDR3 loop reads CATSRDEETQYF. CDR3 sequence (DNA): TGTGCCACCAGCAGGGATGAAGAGACCCAGTACTTC. The chain is built from TRBV15 and TRBJ2-5; no firm D call. Germline V CDR1 and CDR2: LNHNV, YYDKDF (reference sequence). V was cut by 3 bases and J by 3 bases, with 5 bases left in between. The CDR3 consists of 12 residues.